The rows below give T cell receptor beta chains drawn from one sample of a study of identical twins. In TCRdb, the 5' RACE reads were re-called with MiXCR into one record per CDR3 protein. The sample includes some 1,700,000 distinct CDR3 sequences, around 33% seen only once; the top ten take under 0.35%. The source material was cord blood. The source is a newborn girl in good health. The conserved cysteine and the conserved F or W are not part of the CDR3 here.

>11|TRBV20-1
SASQGTYNEQF
>13|TRBV24-1
ATSGSTSGSYEQY
>14|TRBV7-2
ANSIWGPEGDNEQY
>11|TRBV20-1
SALGTGNTEAF
>13|TRBV27
ATLTVLQNTGELF
>11|TRBV3-1
ASTNRGSTEAF
>14|TRBV12-3/TRBV12-4
ASSFSGPSSNQPQH
>13|TRBV28
ASSFLTSGANVLT
>14|TRBV28
ASSYSGRWGGYGYT
>12|TRBV16
ASSQSARGNGHT
>14|TRBV4-2
ASSQATGPGHTEAF
>19|TRBV4-1
ASSQEVTGLAESSSYNEQY
>14|TRBV5-5
ASSFERQYSNQPQH
>8|TRBV20-1
SGASNEQF
>19|TRBV21-1
ASSRGRGKLHYFTFYNEQF
>11|TRBV6-1
ASRLVPNYGYT
>12|TRBV27
ASSRPGYNSPLH
>14|TRBV5-1
ASSPRTSGSTDTQY
>12|TRBV5-1
ASSGGLAGNEQF
>12|TRBV11-2
ASSLGMAYNEQY
>14|TRBV28
ASEGSGTGSYNEQF
>17|TRBV7-2
ASSLVWAGAFLSTDTQY
>13|TRBV4-2
ASSQDTGVNTEAF
>14|TRBV15
ATSRVSGLPNTEAF
>10|TRBV24-1
ATSALGGRQY
>12|TRBV20-1
SASMGATNEKLF
>12|TRBV19
ASSIAQGTYEQY
>10|TRBV3-1
ASSQGAGEQF
>12|TRBV10-3
AIAGLSSYNEQY
>8|TRBV28
ASSSETQY
>10|TRBV11-3
ASSARLNEQF
>12|TRBV5-6
ASSFRGARQPQH
>10|TRBV28
ASSLNIHEQY
>12|TRBV6-2/TRBV6-3
ASRPRDRQETQY
>13|TRBV10-2
ASRLSGGGIGELF
>14|TRBV6-2/TRBV6-3
ASTHGIKRLNYGYT
>12|TRBV7-2
ASSLFPGAQPQH
>16|TRBV28
ASSLIGSRGSGYDEQF
>12|TRBV21-1
ASSKALRGHEQY
>17|TRBV6-2/TRBV6-3
ASSPLPGQGTSGANVLT
>11|TRBV20-1
SARDREDYGYT
>14|TRBV28
ASSLSFGQGWETQY
>13|TRBV7-8
ASSLVGRGSYEQY
>12|TRBV10-1
ASSPGRKDTEAF
>10|TRBV6-6
ASSASTYEQY
>14|TRBV18
ASSPPDTTMNTEAF
>14|TRBV5-1
ASSYRQGKATGELF
>12|TRBV10-3
AISDREGMEGYT
>14|TRBV18
ASSPRPGFGYNEQY
>14|TRBV28
ASSLLGTSNTGELF
>12|TRBV16
ASSQWGGIAEAF
>14|TRBV20-1
SASSKAGDISYEQY
>11|TRBV6-1
ASSSGVQETQF
>15|TRBV5-1
ASSPGTSGAGADTQY
>10|TRBV7-9
ASGQQGYGYT
>14|TRBV3-1
ASSPSPSSSYNEQF
>12|TRBV12-3/TRBV12-4
ASRRTGQNTEAF
>11|TRBV20-1
SARRDSKNIQY
>13|TRBV28
ASSLDRGLIYEQY